Sequencing of this T cell receptor beta chain was carried out in a study of control samples from healthy donors and cancer patients. The table came from immunoSEQ multiplex PCR; TCRdb's copy has only in-frame clones and leaves some out. The sample records over 150,000 clones, less than 95% being singletons. Germline CDR1 LNHDA, CDR2 SQIVND (reference sequence). This CDR3 is built from 13 residues. The junction had 2 bases not matched to a gene; V was cut back by 5 bases and J by 5 bases. The V call is TRBV19, the J call TRBJ1-5; 8 bases match TRBD1. The TCR was taken from a man in his 60s with colorectal cancer. Material for sequencing was PBMCs. CDR3 sequence reads: CASSSTGDQPQHF. Written as DNA, the CDR3 is TGTGCCAGTAGTTCGACAGGGGATCAGCCCCAGCATTTT.